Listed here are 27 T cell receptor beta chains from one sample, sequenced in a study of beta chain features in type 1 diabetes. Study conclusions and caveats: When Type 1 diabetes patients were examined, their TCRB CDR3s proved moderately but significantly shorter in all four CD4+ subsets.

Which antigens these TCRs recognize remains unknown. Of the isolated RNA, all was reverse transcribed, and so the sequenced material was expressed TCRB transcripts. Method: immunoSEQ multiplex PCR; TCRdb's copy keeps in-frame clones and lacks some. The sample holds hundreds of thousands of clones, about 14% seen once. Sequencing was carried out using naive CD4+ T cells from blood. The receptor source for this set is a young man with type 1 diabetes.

In nucleotides, the CDR3 is TGCGCCAGCAGCCGGATATGGCAGGGAAAAGGGGATGAGCAGTTCTTC. Translating gives CASSRIWQGKGDEQFF. V is TRBV4-1 and J is TRBJ2-1, with a weak D call TRBD1 (5 bases). CDR1 and CDR2 from the germline V gene are MGHRA and YSYEKL. The CDR3 has 16 amino acids. V lost 4 bases and J 8 bases, leaving 21 bases between the germline ends.

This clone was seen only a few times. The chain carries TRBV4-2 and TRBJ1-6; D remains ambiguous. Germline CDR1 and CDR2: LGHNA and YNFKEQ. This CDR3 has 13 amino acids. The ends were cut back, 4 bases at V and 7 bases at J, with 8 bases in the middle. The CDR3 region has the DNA TGTGCCAGCAGCCCCGATGGGAATTCACCCCTCCACTTT. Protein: CASSPDGNSPLHF.

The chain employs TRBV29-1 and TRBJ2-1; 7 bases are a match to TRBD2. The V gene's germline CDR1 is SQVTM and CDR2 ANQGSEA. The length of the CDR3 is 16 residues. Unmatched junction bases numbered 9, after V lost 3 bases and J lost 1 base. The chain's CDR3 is CSVEASGGRSYNEQFF. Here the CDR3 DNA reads TGCAGCGTTGAGGCTAGCGGCGGTAGGTCCTACAATGAGCAGTTCTTC.

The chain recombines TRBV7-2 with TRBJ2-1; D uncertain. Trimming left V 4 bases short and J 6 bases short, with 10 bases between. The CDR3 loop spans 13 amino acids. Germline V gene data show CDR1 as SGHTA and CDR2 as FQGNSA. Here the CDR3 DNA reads TGTGCCAGCAGCTATGGACGTGTCAATGAGCAGTTCTTC. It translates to CASSYGRVNEQFF. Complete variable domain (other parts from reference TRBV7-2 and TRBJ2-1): GAGVSQSPSNKVTEKGKDVELRCDPISGHTALYWYRQSLGQGLEFLIYFQGNSAPDKSGLPSDRFSAERTGGSVSTLTIQRTQQEDSAVYLCASSYGRVNEQFFGPGTRLTVL.

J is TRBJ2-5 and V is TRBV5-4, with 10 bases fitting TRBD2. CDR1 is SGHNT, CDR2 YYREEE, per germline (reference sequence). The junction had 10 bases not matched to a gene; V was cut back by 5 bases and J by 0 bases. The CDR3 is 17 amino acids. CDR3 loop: CASSWEGLASDQETQYF. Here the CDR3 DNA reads TGTGCCAGCAGTTGGGAGGGACTAGCGAGCGACCAAGAGACCCAGTACTTC.

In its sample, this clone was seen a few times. CDR3 DNA: TGTGCCAGCAGCTTCAATACCTACGAGCAGTACTTC. It encodes CASSFNTYEQYF. The V gene is TRBV7-6, the J gene TRBJ2-7, with D unresolved. Germline CDR1 is SGHVS and CDR2 is FNYEAQ. The CDR3 loop spans 12 amino acids. With 3 bases removed from V and 2 bases from J, the gap between germline ends came to 5 bases.

DNA for the CDR3: TGTGCCAGCAGCGCGGCGGCGTACAATGAGCAGTTCTTC. It is translated as CASSAAAYNEQFF. This chain links TRBV7-3 with TRBJ2-1; D gene uncertain. The CDR3 is 13 residues long. Germline V gene data show CDR1 as SGHTA and CDR2 as FQGTGA. V shed 5 bases and J shed 4 bases, with 9 bases lying between them.

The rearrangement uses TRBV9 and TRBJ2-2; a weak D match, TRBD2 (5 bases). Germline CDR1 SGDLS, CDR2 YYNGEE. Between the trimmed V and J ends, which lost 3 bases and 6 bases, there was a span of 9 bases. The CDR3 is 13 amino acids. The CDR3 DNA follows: TGTGCCAGCAGCGGGACTTCCGCCGGGGAGCTGTTTTTT. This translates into CASSGTSAGELFF.

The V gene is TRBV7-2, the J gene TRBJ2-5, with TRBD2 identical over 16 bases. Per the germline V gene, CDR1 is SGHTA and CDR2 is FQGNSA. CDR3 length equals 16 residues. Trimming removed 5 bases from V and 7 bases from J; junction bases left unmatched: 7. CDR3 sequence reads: CASSTGTSGGAGTQYF. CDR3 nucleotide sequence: TGTGCCAGCAGCACGGGGACTAGCGGGGGGGCCGGGACCCAGTACTTC.

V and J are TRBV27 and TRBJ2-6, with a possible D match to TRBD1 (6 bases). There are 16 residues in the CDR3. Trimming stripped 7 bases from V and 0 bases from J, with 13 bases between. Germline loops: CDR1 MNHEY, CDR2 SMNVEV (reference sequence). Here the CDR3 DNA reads TGTGCCAGCACAGTCAGGGGTGGCTCTGGGGCCAACGTCCTGACTTTC. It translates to CASTVRGGSGANVLTF.

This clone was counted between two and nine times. CDR3 loop: CASQKDRVAFNEQFF. The DNA for the CDR3 is TGTGCCAGCCAAAAAGACAGGGTTGCTTTCAATGAGCAGTTCTTC. This chain connects TRBV2 to TRBJ2-1; the match to TRBD1 covers 7 bases. V lost 8 bases and J lost 6; bases outside the gene matches: 13. Germline V gives CDR1 SNHLY, CDR2 FYNNEI. The CDR3 covers 15 residues.

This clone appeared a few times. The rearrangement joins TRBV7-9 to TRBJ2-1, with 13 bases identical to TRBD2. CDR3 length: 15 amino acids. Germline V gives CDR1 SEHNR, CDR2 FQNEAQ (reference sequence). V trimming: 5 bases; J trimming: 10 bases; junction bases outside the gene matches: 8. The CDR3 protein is CASSARLAGGGEQFF. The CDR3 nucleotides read TGTGCCAGCAGCGCCCGACTAGCGGGAGGAGGGGAGCAGTTCTTC.

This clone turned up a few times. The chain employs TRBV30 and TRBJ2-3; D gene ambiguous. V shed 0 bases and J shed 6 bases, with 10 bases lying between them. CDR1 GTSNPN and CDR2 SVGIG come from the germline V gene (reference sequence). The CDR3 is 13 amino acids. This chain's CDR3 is CAWSVSVQDTQYF. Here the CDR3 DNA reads TGTGCCTGGAGTGTATCTGTTCAGGATACGCAGTATTTT.

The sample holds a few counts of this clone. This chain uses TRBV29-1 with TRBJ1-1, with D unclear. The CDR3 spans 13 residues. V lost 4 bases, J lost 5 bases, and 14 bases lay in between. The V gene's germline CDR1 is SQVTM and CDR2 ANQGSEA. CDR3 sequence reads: CSVVGRLGTEAFF. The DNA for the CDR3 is TGCAGCGTTGTGGGCCGTTTGGGGACTGAAGCTTTCTTT.

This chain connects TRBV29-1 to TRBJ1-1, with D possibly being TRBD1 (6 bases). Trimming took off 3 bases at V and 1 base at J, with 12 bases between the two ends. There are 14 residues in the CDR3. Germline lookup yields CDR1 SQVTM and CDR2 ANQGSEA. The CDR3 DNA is TGCAGCGTTGATTGGGGGCTACAGAACACTGAAGCTTTCTTT. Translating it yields CSVDWGLQNTEAFF. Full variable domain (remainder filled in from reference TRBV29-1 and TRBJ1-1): SAVISQKPSRDICQRGTSLTIQCQVDSQVTMMFWYRQQPGQSLTLIATANQGSEATYESGFVIDKFPISRPNLTFSTLTVSNMSPEDSSIYLCSVDWGLQNTEAFFGQGTRLTVV.

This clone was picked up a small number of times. The chain's CDR3 is CSVPSWAGRETQYF. Here the CDR3 DNA reads TGCAGCGTTCCGTCGTGGGCAGGACGAGAGACCCAGTACTTC. The chain links TRBV29-1 to TRBJ2-5; no clear D. V was pared by 5 bases and J by 4 bases, with 17 bases between. The CDR3 spans 14 residues. Germline assignment: CDR1 SQVTM and CDR2 ANQGSEA.

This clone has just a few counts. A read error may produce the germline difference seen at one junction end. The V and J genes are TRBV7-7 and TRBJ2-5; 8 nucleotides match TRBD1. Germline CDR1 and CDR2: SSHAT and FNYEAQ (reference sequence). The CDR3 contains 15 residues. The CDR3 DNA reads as TGTGCTAGCAGCCAGACAGGGGTAGGAAAAGAGACCCAGTACTTC. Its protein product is CASSQTGVGKETQYF. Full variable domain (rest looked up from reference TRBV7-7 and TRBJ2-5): GAGVSQSPRYKVTKRGQDVTLRCDPISSHATLYWYQQALGQGPEFLTYFNYEAQPDKSGLPSDRFSAERPEGSISTLTIQRTEQRDSAMYRCASSQTGVGKETQYFGPGTRLLVL.

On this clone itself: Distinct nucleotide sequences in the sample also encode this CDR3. CDR3 sequence reads: CASSYSREQYF. The CDR3 nucleotides are TGTGCCAGCAGTTACTCACGGGAGCAGTACTTC. The chain uses TRBV6-5 and TRBJ2-7; no firm D call. The length of the CDR3 is 11 residues. The germline gives CDR1 MNHEY, CDR2 SVGAGI. V was shortened by 0 bases and J by 7 bases, with 4 bases between the two germline ends.

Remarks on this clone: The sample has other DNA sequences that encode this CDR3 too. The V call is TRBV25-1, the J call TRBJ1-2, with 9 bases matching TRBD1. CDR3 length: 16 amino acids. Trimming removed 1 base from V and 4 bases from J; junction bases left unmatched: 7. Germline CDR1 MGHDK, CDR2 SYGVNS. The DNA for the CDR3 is TGTGCCAGCAGTGAATCCCGGACAGGGGAGGTCTATGGCTACACCTTC. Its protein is CASSESRTGEVYGYTF.

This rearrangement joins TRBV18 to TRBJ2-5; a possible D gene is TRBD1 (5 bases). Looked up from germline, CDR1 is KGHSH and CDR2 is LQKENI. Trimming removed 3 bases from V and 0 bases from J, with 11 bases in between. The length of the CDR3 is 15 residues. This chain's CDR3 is CASSPLGAYQETQYF. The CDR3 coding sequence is TGTGCCAGCTCACCTCTTGGGGCATACCAAGAGACCCAGTACTTC.

The CDR3 reads CASSFEGHEQFF. CDR3 bases: TGCGCCAGCAGCTTTGAGGGCCATGAGCAGTTCTTC. The rearrangement uses TRBV5-1 and TRBJ2-1, with a possible D match to TRBD2 (5 bases). The germline V gene has CDR1 SGHRS and CDR2 YFSETQ. The CDR3 has 12 amino acids. Trimming stripped 2 bases from V and 8 bases from J, with 8 bases between.

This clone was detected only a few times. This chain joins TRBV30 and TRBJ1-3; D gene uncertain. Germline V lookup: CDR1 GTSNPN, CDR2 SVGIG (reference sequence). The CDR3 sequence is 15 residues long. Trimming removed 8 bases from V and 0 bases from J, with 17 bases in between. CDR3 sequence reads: CAGRDFPGSGNTIYF. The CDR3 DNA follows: TGTGCCGGAAGGGATTTTCCAGGCTCTGGAAACACCATATATTTT.

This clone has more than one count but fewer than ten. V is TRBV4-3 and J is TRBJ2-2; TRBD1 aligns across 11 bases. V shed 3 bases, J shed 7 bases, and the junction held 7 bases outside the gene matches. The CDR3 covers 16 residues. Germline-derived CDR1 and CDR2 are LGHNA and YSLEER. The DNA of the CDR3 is TGCGCCAGCAGCCATACCCGGGACAGGGGGAACGGGGAGCTGTTTTTT. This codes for CASSHTRDRGNGELFF.

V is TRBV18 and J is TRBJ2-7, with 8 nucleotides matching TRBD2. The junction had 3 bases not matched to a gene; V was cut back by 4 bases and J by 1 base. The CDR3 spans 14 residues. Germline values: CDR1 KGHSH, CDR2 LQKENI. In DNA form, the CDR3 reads TGTGCCAGCTCACTAACTAGCGGTTCCTACGAGCAGTACTTC. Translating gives CASSLTSGSYEQYF. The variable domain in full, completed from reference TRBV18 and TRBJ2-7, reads NAGVMQNPRHLVRRRGQEARLRCSPMKGHSHVYWYRQLPEEGLKFMVYLQKENIIDESGMPKERFSAEFPKEGPSILRIQQVVRGDSAAYFCASSLTSGSYEQYFGPGTRLTVT.

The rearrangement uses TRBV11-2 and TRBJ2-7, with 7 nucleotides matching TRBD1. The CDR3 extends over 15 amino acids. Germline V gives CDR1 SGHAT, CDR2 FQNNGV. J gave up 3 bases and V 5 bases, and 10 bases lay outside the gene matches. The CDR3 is CASSAGQDPFYEQYF. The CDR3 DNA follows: TGTGCCAGCAGCGCCGGACAGGACCCCTTCTACGAGCAGTACTTC.

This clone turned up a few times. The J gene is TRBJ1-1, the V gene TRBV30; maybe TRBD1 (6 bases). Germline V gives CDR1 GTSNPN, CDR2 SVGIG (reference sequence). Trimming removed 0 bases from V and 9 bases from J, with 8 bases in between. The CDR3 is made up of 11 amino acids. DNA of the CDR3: TGTGCCTGGAGTGTACAGGGTAAAGCTTTCTTT. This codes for CAWSVQGKAFF.

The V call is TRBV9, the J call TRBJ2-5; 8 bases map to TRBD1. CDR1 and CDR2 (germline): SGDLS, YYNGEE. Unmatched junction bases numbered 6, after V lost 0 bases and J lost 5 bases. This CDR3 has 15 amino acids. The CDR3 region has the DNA TGTGCCAGCAGCGTAGGGACAGGGTACGTCGAGACCCAGTACTTC. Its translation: CASSVGTGYVETQYF. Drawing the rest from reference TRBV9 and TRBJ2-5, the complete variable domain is DSGVTQTPKHLITATGQRVTLRCSPRSGDLSVYWYQQSLDQGLQFLIQYYNGEERAKGNILERFSAQQFPDLHSELNLSSLELGDSALYFCASSVGTGYVETQYFGPGTRLLVL.